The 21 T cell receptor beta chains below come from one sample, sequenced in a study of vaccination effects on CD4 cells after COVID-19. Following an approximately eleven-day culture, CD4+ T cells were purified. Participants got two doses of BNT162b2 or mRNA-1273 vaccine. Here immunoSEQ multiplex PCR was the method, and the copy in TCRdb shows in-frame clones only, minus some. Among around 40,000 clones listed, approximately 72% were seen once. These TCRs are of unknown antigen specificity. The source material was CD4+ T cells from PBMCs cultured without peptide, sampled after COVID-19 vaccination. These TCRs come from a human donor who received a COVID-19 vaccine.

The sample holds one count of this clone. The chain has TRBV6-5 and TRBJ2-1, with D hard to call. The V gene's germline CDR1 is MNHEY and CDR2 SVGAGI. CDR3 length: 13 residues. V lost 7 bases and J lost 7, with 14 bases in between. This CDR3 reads CASTDLYRNEQFF. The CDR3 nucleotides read TGTGCCAGCACCGACCTCTATCGGAATGAGCAGTTCTTC.

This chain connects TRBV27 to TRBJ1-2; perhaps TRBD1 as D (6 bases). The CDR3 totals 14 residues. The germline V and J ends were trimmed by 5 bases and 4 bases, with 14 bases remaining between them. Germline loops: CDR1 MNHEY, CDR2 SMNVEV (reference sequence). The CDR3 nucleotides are TGTGCCAGCAGTCCCGAGACAGGCCTCTATGGCTACACCTTC. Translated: CASSPETGLYGYTF.

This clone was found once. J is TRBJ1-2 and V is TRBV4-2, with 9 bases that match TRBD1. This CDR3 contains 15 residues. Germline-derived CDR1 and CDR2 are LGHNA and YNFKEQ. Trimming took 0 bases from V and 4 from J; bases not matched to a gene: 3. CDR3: CASSQETGGVYGYTF. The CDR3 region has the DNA TGTGCCAGCAGCCAAGAGACAGGGGGAGTCTATGGCTACACCTTC.

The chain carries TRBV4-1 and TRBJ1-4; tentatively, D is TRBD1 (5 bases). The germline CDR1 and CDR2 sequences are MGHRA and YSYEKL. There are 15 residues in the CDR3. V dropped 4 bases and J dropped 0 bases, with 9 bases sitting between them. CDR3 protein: CASSLTTATNEKLFF. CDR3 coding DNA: TGCGCCAGCAGCCTAACGACAGCAACTAATGAAAAACTGTTTTTT.

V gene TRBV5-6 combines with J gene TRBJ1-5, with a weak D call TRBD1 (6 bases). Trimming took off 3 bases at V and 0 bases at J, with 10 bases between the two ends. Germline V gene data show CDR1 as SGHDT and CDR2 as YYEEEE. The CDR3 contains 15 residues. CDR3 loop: CASSSGADSNQPQHF. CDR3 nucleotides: TGTGCCAGCAGCTCAGGGGCCGATAGCAATCAGCCCCAGCATTTT.

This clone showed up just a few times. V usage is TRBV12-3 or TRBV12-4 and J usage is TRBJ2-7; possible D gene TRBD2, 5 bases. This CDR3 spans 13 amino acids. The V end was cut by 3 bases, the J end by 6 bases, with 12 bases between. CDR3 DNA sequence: TGTGCCAGCAGTTTGAGGAGGTGGAGCGAGCAGTACTTC. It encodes CASSLRRWSEQYF.

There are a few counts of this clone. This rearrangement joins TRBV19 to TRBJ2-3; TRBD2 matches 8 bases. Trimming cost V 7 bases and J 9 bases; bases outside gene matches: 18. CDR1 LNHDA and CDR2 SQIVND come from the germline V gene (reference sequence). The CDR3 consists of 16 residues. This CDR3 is CASTPRGLAEAETQYF. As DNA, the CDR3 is TGTGCCAGTACCCCACGAGGACTAGCTGAAGCGGAAACGCAGTATTTT.

CDR3 sequence reads: CASSLTRTPNTGELFF. CDR3 coding DNA: TGCGCCAGCAGCCTAACCCGGACACCGAACACCGGGGAGCTGTTTTTT. The chain links TRBV5-1 to TRBJ2-2, with D possibly matching TRBD1 (5 bases). This CDR3 region has 16 residues. Trimming took off 4 bases at V and 0 bases at J, with 13 bases between the two ends. Germline V gene sequence: CDR1 SGHRS, CDR2 YFSETQ.

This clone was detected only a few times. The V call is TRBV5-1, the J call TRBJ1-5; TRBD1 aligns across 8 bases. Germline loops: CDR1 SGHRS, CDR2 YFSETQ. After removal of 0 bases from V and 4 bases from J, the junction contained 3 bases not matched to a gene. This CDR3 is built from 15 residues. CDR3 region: CASSLGQGLNQPQHF. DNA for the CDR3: TGCGCCAGCAGCTTGGGACAGGGGTTGAATCAGCCCCAGCATTTT.

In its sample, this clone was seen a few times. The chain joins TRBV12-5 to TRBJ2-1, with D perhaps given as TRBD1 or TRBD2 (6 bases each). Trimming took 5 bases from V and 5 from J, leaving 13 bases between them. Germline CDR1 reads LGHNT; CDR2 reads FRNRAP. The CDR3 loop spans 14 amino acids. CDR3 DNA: TGTGCTAGTGGTCAGGGGACTGGAAACAATGAGCAGTTCTTC. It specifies CASGQGTGNNEQFF.

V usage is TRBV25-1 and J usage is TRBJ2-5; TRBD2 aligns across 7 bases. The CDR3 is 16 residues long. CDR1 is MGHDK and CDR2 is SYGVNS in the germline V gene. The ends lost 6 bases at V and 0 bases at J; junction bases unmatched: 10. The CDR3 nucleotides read TGTGCCAGCAGACCCAGCGACGGGGGGTACCAAGAGACCCAGTACTTC. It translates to CASRPSDGGYQETQYF.

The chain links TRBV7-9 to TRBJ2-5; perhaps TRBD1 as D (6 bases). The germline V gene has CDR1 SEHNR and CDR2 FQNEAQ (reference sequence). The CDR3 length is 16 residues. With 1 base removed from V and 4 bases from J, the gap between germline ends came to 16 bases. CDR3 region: CASSLVGWGRGETQYF. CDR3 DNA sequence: TGTGCCAGCAGCTTAGTAGGGTGGGGCAGGGGAGAGACCCAGTACTTC.

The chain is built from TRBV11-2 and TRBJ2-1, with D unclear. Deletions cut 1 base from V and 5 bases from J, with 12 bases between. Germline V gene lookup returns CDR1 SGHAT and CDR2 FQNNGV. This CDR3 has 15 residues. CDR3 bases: TGTGCCAGCAGCTTAGGCCCTTGGGAACACAATGAGCAGTTCTTC. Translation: CASSLGPWEHNEQFF.

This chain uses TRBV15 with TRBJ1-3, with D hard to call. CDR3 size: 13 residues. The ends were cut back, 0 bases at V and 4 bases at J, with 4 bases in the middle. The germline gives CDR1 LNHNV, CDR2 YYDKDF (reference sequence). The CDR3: CATSREQGNTIYF. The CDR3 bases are TGTGCCACCAGCAGAGAACAGGGAAACACCATATATTTT. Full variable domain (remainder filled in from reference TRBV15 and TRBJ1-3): DAMVIQNPRYQVTQFGKPVTLSCSQTLNHNVMYWYQQKSSQAPKLLFHYYDKDFNNEADTPDNFQSRRPNTSFCFLDIRSPGLGDTAMYLCATSREQGNTIYFGEGSWLTVV.

In DNA, the CDR3 is TGTGCCAGCAGAAAAACAGGGGGCTTGGAAGCTTTCTTT. Translation gives CASRKTGGLEAFF. The chain uses TRBV6-6 and TRBJ1-1; 9 nucleotides agree with TRBD1. This CDR3 comprises 13 residues. The V gene's germline CDR1 is MNHNY and CDR2 SVGAGI (reference sequence). Trimming cost V 6 bases and J 8 bases; bases outside gene matches: 7.

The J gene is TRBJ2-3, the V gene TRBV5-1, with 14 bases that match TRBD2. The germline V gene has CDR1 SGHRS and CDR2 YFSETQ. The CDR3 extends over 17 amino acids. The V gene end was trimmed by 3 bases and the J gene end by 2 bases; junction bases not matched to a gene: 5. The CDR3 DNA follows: TGCGCCAGCAGCTATGGGACTAGCGGGGGCTTCACAGATACGCAGTATTTT. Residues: CASSYGTSGGFTDTQYF.

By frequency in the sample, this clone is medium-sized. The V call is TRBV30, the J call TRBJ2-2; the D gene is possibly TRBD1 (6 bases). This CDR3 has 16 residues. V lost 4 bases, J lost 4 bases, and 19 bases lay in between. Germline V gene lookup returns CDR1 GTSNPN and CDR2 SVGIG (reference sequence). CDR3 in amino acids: CAWTVITGYRTGELFF. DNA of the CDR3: TGTGCCTGGACGGTGATAACAGGGTATCGCACCGGGGAGCTGTTTTTT. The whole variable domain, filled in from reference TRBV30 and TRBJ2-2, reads SQTIHQWPATLVQPVGSPLSLECTVEGTSNPNLYWYRQAAGRGLQLLFYSVGIGQISSEVPQNLSASRPQDRQFILSSKKLLLSDSGFYLCAWTVITGYRTGELFFGEGSRLTVL.

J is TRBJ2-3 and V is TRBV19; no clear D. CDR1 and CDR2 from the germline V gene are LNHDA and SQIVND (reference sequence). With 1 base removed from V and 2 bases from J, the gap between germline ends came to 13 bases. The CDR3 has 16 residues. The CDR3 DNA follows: TGTGCCAGTAGTATAGGGTCCTCCAGCCTCACAGATACGCAGTATTTT. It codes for CASSIGSSSLTDTQYF.

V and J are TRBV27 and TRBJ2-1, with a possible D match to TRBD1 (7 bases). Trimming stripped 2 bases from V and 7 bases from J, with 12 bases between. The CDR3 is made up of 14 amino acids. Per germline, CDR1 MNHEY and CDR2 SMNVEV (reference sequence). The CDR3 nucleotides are TGTGCCAGCAGTTTAAGCAGGGGGGCGAATGAGCAGTTCTTC. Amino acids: CASSLSRGANEQFF.

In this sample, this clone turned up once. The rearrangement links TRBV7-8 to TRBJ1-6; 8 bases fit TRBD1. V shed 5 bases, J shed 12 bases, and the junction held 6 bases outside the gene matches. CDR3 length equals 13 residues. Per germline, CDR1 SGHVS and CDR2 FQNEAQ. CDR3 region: CASSTDRGGPLHF. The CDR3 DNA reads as TGTGCCAGCAGCACAGACAGGGGAGGACCCCTCCACTTT.

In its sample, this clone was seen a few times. CDR3: CASSVVPDSGEQFF. Here the CDR3 DNA reads TGTGCCAGCAGCGTTGTTCCGGATTCGGGTGAGCAGTTCTTC. This chain joins TRBV9 and TRBJ2-1, with D hard to call. The CDR3 consists of 14 residues. V was trimmed by 2 bases and J by 9 bases, leaving 15 bases between them. Germline V CDR1 and CDR2: SGDLS, YYNGEE.